These 5 T cell receptor beta chains came from one sample sequenced in a study of a mutant IDH1 vaccine in newly diagnosed glioma listed by TCRdb under 2021. No cognate antigen is known for these TCRs. Taken with the paper, the label for time point translates to: week 47, end of study. A 20-mer mutant IDH1 peptide at 300 micrograms in Montanide made up each vaccine dose, which was injected subcutaneously together with topical imiquimod. The library was generated by the immunoSEQ multiplex PCR assay. Imported from immuneACCESS, the table was reduced by TCRdb to in-frame sequences with V and J called. These copies leave out some clones; in studies compared against another copy, an unresolved V gene accounts for under half, and the cause of the remainder is not known. Recorded for this sample are roughly 22,000 clones; around 80% of them occurred a single time. Clones ranked in the top ten supply 3.8% of the sample.

This sample comprised PBMCs, obtained from a glioma patient whose treatment included an IDH1 peptide vaccine. These receptors came from a man aged 35 to 55 with glioma. Some clones in this sample may be carry-over from other donors' samples.

This clone was counted between two and nine times. The chain couples TRBV10-3 to TRBJ1-4; D unresolved. The V end lost 8 bases, the J end lost 3 bases, and 13 bases lay between the germline ends. CDR1 ENHRY and CDR2 SYGVKD come from the germline V gene. The CDR3 is 14 amino acids. Here the CDR3 DNA reads TGTGCCATCGGGCGGGGTCCTGCTAATGAAAAACTGTTTTTT. As protein: CAIGRGPANEKLFF.

The rearrangement joins TRBV6-1 to TRBJ2-7; 11 nucleotides align to TRBD1. The V and J ends lost 6 bases and 3 bases, in that order; junction bases with no gene match: 1. In germline, CDR1 is MNHNS, CDR2 SASEGT. The CDR3 sequence is 13 residues long. CDR3 DNA: TGTGCCAGCAGGGGACAGGGGGACTACGAGCAGTACTTC. Translation gives CASRGQGDYEQYF.

V usage is TRBV5-6 and J usage is TRBJ1-5, with D hard to call. The CDR3 has 12 residues. Germline CDR1 is SGHDT and CDR2 is YYEEEE. V dropped 4 bases and J dropped 4 bases, with 6 bases sitting between them. In DNA form, the CDR3 reads TGTGCCAGCAGCATCTGGAATCAGCCCCAGCATTTT. It yields the protein CASSIWNQPQHF.

This clone has just one count. The rearrangement uses TRBV15 and TRBJ2-7, with a weak D call TRBD1 (6 bases). Germline lookup yields CDR1 LNHNV and CDR2 YYDKDF (reference sequence). The V gene lost 3 bases and the J gene lost 7 bases, with 16 bases spanning the gap. The CDR3 is made up of 14 amino acids. In DNA, the CDR3 is TGTGCCACCAGCAGTTCGCACAGGGTGAGGGAGCAGTACTTC. Translated: CATSSSHRVREQYF.

The chain links TRBV30 to TRBJ1-3, with D uncertain. In germline, CDR1 is GTSNPN, CDR2 SVGIG (reference sequence). Deletions cut 0 bases from V and 1 base from J, with 7 bases between. This CDR3 is 14 amino acids long. The CDR3, as DNA: TGTGCCTGGAGTGTAACCGTGTCTGGAAACACCATATATTTT. Translated, it gives CAWSVTVSGNTIYF.